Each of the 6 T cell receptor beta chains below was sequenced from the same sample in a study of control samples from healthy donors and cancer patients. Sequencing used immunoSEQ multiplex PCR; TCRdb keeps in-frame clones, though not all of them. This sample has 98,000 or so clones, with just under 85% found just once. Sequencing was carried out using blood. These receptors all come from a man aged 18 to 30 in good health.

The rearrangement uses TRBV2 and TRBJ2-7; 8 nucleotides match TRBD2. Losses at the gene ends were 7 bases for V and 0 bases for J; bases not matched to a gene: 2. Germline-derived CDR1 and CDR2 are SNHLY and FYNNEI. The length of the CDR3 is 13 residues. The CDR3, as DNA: TGTGCCAGCACCGGGACTAGCTCCTACGAGCAGTACGTC. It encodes CASTGTSSYEQYV.

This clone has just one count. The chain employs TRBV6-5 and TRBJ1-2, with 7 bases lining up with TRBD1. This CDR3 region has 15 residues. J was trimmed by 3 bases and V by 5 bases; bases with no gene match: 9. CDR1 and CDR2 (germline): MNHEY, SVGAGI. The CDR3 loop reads CASSPDRDQYYGYTF. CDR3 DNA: TGTGCCAGCAGTCCAGACAGGGATCAGTACTATGGCTACACCTTC.

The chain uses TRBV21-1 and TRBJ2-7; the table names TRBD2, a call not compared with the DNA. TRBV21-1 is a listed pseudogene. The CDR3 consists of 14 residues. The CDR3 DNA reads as TGTGCCAGCAGCAAAGTTCCCCCGGTCCACGAGCAGTACGTC. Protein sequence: CASSKVPPVHEQYV.

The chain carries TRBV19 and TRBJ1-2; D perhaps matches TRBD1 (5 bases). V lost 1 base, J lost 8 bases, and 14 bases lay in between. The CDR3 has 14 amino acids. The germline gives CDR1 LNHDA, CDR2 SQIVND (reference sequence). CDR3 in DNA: TGTGCCAGTAGTATAGCCGCGAGGGGCTGGGGCTACACCTTC. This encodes CASSIAARGWGYTF. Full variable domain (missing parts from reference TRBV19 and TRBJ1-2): DGGITQSPKYLFRKEGQNVTLSCEQNLNHDAMYWYRQDPGQGLRLIYYSQIVNDFQKGDIAEGYSVSREKKESFPLTVTSAQKNPTAFYLCASSIAARGWGYTFGSGTRLTVV.

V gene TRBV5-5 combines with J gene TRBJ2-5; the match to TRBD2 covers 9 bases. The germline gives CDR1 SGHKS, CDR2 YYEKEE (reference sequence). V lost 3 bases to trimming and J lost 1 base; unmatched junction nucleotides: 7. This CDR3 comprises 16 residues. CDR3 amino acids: CASSSNPSGVQETQYF. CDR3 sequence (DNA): TGTGCCAGCAGCTCTAATCCTAGCGGGGTCCAAGAGACCCAGTACTTC.

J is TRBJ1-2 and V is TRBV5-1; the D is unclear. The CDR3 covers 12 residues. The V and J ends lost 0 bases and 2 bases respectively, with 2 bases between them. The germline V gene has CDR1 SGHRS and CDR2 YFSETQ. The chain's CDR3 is CASSLDNYGYTF. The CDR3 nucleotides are TGCGCCAGCAGCTTGGACAACTATGGCTACACCTTC.